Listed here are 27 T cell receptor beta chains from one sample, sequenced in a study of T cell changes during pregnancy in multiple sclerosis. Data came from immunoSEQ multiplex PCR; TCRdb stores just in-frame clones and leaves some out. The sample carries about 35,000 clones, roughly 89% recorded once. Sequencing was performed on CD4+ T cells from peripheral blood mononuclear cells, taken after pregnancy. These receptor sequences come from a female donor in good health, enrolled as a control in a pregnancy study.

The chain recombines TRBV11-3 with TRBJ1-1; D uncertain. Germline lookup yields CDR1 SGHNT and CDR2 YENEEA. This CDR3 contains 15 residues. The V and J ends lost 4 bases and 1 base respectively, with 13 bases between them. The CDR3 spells CASSSGFASNTEAFF. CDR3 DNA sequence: TGTGCCAGCAGCTCGGGATTTGCGTCGAACACTGAAGCTTTCTTT.

The CDR3 DNA is TGTGCCAGCAGTGATGGGGGACTCTCCTACGAGCAGTACTTC. Amino acids: CASSDGGLSYEQYF. The chain links TRBV25-1 to TRBJ2-7, with D possibly matching TRBD2 (6 bases). The CDR3 totals 14 residues. The V end lost 3 bases, the J end lost 0 bases, and 9 bases lay between the germline ends. Germline V lookup: CDR1 MGHDK, CDR2 SYGVNS.

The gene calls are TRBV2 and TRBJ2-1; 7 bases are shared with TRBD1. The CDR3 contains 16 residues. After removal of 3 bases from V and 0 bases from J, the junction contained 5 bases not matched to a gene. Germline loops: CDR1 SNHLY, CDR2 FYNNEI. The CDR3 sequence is CASSEVTGTSYNEQFF. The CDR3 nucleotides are TGTGCCAGCAGTGAGGTGACAGGGACCTCCTACAATGAGCAGTTCTTC.

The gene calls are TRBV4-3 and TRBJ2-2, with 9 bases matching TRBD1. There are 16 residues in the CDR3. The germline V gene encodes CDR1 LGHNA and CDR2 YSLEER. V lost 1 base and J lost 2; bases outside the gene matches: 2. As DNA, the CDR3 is TGCGCCAGCAGCCAAGGGACAGGGGCTAACACCGGGGAGCTGTTTTTT. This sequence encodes CASSQGTGANTGELFF.

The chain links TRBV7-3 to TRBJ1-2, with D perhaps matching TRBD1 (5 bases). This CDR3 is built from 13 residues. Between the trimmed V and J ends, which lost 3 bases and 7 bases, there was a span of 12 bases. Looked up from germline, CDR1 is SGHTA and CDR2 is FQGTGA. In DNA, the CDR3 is TGTGCCAGCAGCTTCGCCCGGGGGGGTGGCTACACCTTC. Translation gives CASSFARGGGYTF.

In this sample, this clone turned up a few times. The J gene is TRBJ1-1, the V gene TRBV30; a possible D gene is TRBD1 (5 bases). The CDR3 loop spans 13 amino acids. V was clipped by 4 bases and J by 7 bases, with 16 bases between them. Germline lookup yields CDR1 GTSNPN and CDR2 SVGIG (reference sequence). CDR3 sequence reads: CAWIPGLSHEAFF. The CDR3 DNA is TGTGCCTGGATACCGGGACTGAGCCATGAAGCTTTCTTT.

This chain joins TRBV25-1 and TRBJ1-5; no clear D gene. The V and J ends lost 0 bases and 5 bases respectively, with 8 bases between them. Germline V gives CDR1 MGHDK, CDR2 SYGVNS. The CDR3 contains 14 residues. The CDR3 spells CASSEYGGHQPQHF. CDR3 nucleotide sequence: TGTGCCAGCAGTGAATATGGCGGCCATCAGCCCCAGCATTTT.

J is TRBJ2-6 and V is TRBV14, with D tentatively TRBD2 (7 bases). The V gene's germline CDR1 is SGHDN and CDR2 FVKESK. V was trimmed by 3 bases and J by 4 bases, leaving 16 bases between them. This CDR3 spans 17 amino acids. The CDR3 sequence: CASSQLRRGQGANVLTF. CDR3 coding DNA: TGTGCCAGCAGCCAGCTTAGGCGGGGGCAGGGGGCCAACGTCCTGACTTTC.

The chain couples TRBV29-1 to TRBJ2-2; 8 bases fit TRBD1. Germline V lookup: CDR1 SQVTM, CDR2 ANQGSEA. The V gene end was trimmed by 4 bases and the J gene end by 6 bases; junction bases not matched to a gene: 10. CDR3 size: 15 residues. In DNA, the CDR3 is TGCAGCGTTGGACAGGGGACCCTCAACGCCGGGGAGCTGTTTTTT. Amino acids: CSVGQGTLNAGELFF.

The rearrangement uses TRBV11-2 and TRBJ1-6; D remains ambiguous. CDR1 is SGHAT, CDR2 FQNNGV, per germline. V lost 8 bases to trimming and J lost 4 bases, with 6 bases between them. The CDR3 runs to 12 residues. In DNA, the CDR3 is TGTGCCAGCCGACTGTATAATTCACCCCTCCACTTT. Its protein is CASRLYNSPLHF.

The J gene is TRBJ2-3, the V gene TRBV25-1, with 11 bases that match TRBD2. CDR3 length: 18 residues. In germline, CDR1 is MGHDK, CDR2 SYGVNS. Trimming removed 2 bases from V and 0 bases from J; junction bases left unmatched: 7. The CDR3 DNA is TGTGCCAGCAGTGAAAGGTGGGGACTAGCGGATAGCACAGATACGCAGTATTTT. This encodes CASSERWGLADSTDTQYF.

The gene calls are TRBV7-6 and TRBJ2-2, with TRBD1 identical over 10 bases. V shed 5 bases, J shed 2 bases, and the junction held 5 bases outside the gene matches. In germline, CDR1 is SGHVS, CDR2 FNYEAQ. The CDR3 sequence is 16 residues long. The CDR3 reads CASSILTGGNTGELFF. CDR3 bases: TGTGCCAGCAGCATCCTGACAGGGGGCAACACCGGGGAGCTGTTTTTT.

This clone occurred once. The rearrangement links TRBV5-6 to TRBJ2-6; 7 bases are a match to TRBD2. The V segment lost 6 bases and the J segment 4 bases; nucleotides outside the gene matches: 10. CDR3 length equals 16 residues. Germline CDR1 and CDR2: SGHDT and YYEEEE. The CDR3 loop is CASTLGAGSGANVLTF. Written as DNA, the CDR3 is TGTGCCAGCACCCTTGGAGCGGGATCCGGGGCCAACGTCCTGACTTTC.

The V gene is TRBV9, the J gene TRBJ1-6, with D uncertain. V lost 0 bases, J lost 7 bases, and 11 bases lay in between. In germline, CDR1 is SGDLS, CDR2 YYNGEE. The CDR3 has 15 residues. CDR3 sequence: CASSVAEARNSPLHF. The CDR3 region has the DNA TGTGCCAGCAGCGTAGCTGAGGCTCGGAATTCACCCCTCCACTTT. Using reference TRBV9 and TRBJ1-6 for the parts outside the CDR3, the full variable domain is DSGVTQTPKHLITATGQRVTLRCSPRSGDLSVYWYQQSLDQGLQFLIQYYNGEERAKGNILERFSAQQFPDLHSELNLSSLELGDSALYFCASSVAEARNSPLHFGNGTRLTVT.

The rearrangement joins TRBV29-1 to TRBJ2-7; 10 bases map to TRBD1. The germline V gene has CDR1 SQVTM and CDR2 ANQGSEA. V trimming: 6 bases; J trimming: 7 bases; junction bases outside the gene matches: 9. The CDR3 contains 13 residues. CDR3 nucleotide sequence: TGCAGCGTGGACCGGGACAGGGGTAATGAGCAGTACTTC. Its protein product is CSVDRDRGNEQYF.

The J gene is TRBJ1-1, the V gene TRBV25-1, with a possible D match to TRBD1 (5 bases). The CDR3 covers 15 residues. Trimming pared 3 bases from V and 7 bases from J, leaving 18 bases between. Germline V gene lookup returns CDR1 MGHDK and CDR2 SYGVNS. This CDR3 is CASSDFQGIPHEAFF. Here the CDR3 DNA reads TGTGCCAGCAGTGATTTCCAGGGAATTCCTCATGAAGCTTTCTTT.

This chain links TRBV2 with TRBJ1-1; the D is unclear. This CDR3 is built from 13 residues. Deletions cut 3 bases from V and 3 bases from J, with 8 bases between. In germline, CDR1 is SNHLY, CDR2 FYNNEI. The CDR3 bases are TGTGCCAGCAGTGAGGAGGGTGACACTGAAGCTTTCTTT. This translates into CASSEEGDTEAFF.

The CDR3 spells CASSRQAQTNTGELFF. The CDR3 nucleotides read TGTGCCAGTAGTCGACAGGCCCAAACCAACACCGGGGAGCTGTTTTTT. V usage is TRBV19 and J usage is TRBJ2-2, with D possibly matching TRBD1 (6 bases). The V gene's germline CDR1 is LNHDA and CDR2 SQIVND (reference sequence). Trimming pared 5 bases from V and 2 bases from J, leaving 15 bases between. The CDR3 loop spans 16 amino acids.

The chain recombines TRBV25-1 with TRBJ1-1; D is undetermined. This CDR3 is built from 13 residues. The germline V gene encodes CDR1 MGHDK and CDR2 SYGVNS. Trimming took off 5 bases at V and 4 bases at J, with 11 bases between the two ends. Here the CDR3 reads CASSQAGFTEAFF. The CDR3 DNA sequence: TGTGCCAGCAGTCAAGCGGGGTTCACTGAAGCTTTCTTT.

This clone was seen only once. CDR3 amino acids: CATSTRLGAGNTIYF. CDR3 DNA sequence: TGTGCCACCAGCACAAGGCTAGGAGCTGGAAACACCATATATTTT. The V call is TRBV15, the J call TRBJ1-3; D not resolved. The germline V gene has CDR1 LNHNV and CDR2 YYDKDF (reference sequence). Trimming removed 4 bases from V and 2 bases from J, with 12 bases in between. The CDR3 loop spans 15 amino acids. Complete variable domain (other parts from reference TRBV15 and TRBJ1-3): DAMVIQNPRYQVTQFGKPVTLSCSQTLNHNVMYWYQQKSSQAPKLLFHYYDKDFNNEADTPDNFQSRRPNTSFCFLDIRSPGLGDTAMYLCATSTRLGAGNTIYFGEGSWLTVV.

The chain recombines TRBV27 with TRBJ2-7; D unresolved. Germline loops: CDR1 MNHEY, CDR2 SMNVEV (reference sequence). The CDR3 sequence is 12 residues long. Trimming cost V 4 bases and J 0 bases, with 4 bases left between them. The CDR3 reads CASSSRSYEQYF. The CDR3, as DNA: TGTGCCAGCAGTTCCCGCTCCTACGAGCAGTACTTC.

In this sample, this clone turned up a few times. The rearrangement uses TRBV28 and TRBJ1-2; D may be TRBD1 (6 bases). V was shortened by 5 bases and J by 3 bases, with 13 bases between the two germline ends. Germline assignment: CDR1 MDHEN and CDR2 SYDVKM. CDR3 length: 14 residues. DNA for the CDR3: TGTGCCAGCAGTCCCTCAACAGGGCACTATGGCTACACCTTC. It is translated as CASSPSTGHYGYTF.

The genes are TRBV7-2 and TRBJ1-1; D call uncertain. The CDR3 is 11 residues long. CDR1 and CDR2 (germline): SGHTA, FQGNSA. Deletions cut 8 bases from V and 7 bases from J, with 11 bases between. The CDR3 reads CASSSFGEAFF. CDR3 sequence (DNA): TGTGCCAGCTCTAGCTTCGGTGAAGCTTTCTTT.

The CDR3 region is CASSTPTEYTDTQYF. DNA of the CDR3: TGTGCCAGCAGTACCCCTACAGAATACACAGATACGCAGTATTTT. The V call is TRBV28, the J call TRBJ2-3, with no clear D. Germline lookup yields CDR1 MDHEN and CDR2 SYDVKM. The CDR3 length is 15 residues. V lost 5 bases to trimming and J lost 2 bases, with 14 bases between them.

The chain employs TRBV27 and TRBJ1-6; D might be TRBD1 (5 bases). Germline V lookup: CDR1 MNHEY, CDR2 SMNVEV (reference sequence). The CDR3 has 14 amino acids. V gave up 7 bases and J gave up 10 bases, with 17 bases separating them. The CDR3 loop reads CASKPQGDSSPLHF. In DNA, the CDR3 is TGTGCCAGCAAACCCCAGGGTGACAGCTCACCCCTCCACTTT.

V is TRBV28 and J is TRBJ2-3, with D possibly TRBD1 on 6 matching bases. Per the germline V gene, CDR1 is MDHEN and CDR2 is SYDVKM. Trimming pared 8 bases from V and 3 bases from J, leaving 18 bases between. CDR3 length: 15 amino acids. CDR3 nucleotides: TGTGCCAGCCCTCCCCGGCAGGGGCATACAGATACGCAGTATTTT. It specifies CASPPRQGHTDTQYF.

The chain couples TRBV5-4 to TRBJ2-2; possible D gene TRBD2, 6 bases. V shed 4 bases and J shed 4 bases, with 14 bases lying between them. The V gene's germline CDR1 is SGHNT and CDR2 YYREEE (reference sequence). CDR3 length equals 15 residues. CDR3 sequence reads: CASSPGARSTGELFF. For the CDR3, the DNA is TGTGCCAGCAGCCCGGGAGCTCGGAGCACCGGGGAGCTGTTTTTT.